This T cell receptor beta chain was obtained from a study of blood T cells in healthy people across ages. Study outcomes and limitations: Donor CMV status was unknown, possibly confounding expanded clonotype changes. Higher diversity and more naive CD4+ cells were features of long-lived donors, compared to aged donors.

Using a J-beta primer mix together with a sample-barcoded 5' primer, a second PCR was run for about 7 to 12 cycles. TCRdb reanalysed the 5' RACE reads using MiXCR and keeps one entry per CDR3 protein. The table shows about 640,000 distinct CDR3 sequences, with approximately 50% occurring only once. Worth noting for this clonotype: What it binds is unknown.

In terms of origin and age, donors were healthy Caucasian individuals from Russia aged roughly 6 to 90. This clonotype originated in a man in his sixties in good health. Material: blood.

As DNA, the CDR3 is TGCAGTGCTAGAGAAGGCAGAGAGACCCAGTACTTC. It encodes CSAREGRETQYF. The V gene is TRBV20-1, the J gene TRBJ2-5; D remains ambiguous. This CDR3 has 12 residues. CDR1 is DFQATT, CDR2 SNEGSKA, per germline (reference sequence). V was shortened by 0 bases and J by 4 bases, with 6 bases between the two germline ends.